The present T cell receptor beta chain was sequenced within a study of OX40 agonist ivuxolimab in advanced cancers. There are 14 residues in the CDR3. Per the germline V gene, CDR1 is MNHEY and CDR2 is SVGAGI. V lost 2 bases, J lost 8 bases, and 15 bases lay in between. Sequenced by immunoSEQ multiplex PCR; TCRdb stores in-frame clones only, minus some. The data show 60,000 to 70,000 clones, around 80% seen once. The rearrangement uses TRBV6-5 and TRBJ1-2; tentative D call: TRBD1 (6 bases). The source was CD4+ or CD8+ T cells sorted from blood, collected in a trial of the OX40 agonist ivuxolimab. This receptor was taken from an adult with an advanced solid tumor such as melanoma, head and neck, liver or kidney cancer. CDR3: CASSYLGGDRGYTF. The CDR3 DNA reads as TGTGCCAGCAGTTACCTAGGGGGGGATAGGGGCTACACCTTC.